Listed here are 7 T cell receptor beta chains from one sample, sequenced in a study of molecular identifiers for immune sequencing clone quantification. TCRdb recomputed calls from the PCR reads with MiXCR, one row per CDR3 protein. Of under 800,000 distinct CDR3 sequences in the sample, approximately 24% are singletons; the top ten hold about 0.78%. The material sequenced was naive CD8+ T cells from blood, with Jurkat cell RNA spiked in. Subset given: FACS-sorted CD8+CD4-CCR7+CD45RA+ naive T cells. These TCRs come from a human donor in good health. Some libraries in this study had Jurkat cell RNA spiked in.

This clonotype was detected many times. V and J are TRBV12-3 or TRBV12-4 and TRBJ2-5, with a weak D call TRBD1 (5 bases). The CDR3 runs to 13 residues. V gave up 8 bases and J gave up 3 bases, with 13 bases separating them. The CDR3 DNA sequence: TGTGCCAGCCAAGTGGGGCCCGAAGAGACCCAGTACTTC. Residues: CASQVGPEETQYF.

In this sample, this clonotype turned up many times. The chain has TRBV7-9 and TRBJ1-5; a possible D gene is TRBD1 (5 bases). V dropped 5 bases and J dropped 5 bases, with 13 bases sitting between them. Looked up from germline, CDR1 is SEHNR and CDR2 is FQNEAQ (reference sequence). This CDR3 is 14 amino acids long. CDR3 region: CASSPGMGDQPQHF. The CDR3 DNA reads TGTGCCAGCAGCCCCGGCATGGGGGATCAGCCCCAGCATTTT.

There are a few counts of this clonotype. V is TRBV6-2 or TRBV6-3 and J is TRBJ1-1; 8 bases line up with TRBD1. The germline V gene has CDR1 MNHEY and CDR2 SVGEGT. The CDR3 is made up of 16 amino acids. The J segment lost 4 bases and the V segment lost 4 bases, leaving 11 bases of the junction unmatched. CDR3 residues: CASSSWDRFLGTEAFF. The CDR3, as DNA: TGTGCCAGCAGTTCCTGGGACAGGTTTTTAGGCACTGAAGCTTTCTTT.

This clonotype came up many times. The rearrangement joins TRBV4-3 to TRBJ2-3, with D perhaps matching TRBD1 (5 bases). Trimming shortened V by 0 bases and J by 2 bases, and 12 bases separated the two germline ends. The CDR3 spans 16 residues. The germline CDR1 and CDR2 sequences are LGHNA and YSLEER. The DNA of the CDR3 is TGCGCCAGCAGCCAAGATTGGCAGGGCATCACAGATACGCAGTATTTT. Protein sequence: CASSQDWQGITDTQYF.

This clonotype was seen a handful of times. The genes are TRBV12-3 or TRBV12-4 and TRBJ2-4, with D uncertain. The ends were cut back, 6 bases at V and 1 base at J, with 10 bases in the middle. The CDR3 has 14 amino acids. The CDR3: CASSLPGAKNIQYF. DNA of the CDR3: TGTGCCAGCAGCCTCCCTGGGGCCAAAAACATTCAGTACTTC.

The chain uses TRBV11-2 and TRBJ2-7; 7 bases are a match to TRBD1. The germline gives CDR1 SGHAT, CDR2 FQNNGV. The CDR3 sequence is 16 residues long. V trimming: 1 base; J trimming: 4 bases; junction bases outside the gene matches: 10. CDR3 nucleotide sequence: TGTGCCAGCAGCTTAGCCCCGACAGGGCCACTGTACGAGCAGTACTTC. This gives the protein CASSLAPTGPLYEQYF.

This clonotype was detected many times. This rearrangement joins TRBV29-1 to TRBJ2-3; D call uncertain. This CDR3 has 13 residues. Germline CDR1 reads SQVTM; CDR2 reads ANQGSEA. Trimming pared 3 bases from V and 0 bases from J, leaving 7 bases between. CDR3 amino acids: CSVEGGSTDTQYF. Written as DNA, the CDR3 is TGCAGCGTTGAGGGCGGAAGCACAGATACGCAGTATTTT.